Sequencing of this T cell receptor beta chain was carried out in a study of cytomegalovirus exposure and HLA in healthy donors. Produced via immunoSEQ multiplex PCR; TCRdb's table is partial and in-frame only. The table includes fewer than 200,000 clones, approximately 81% detected once. These donors were members of the approximately 120-subject validation cohort, a group separate from the approximately 670-subject first cohort. CDR1 is MDHEN and CDR2 is SYDVKM in the germline V gene. Trimming took 2 bases from V and 1 from J, leaving 14 bases between them. There are 16 residues in the CDR3. The sample taken for sequencing was PBMCs. This clonotype was sampled from a man between 18 and 29 years old in good health and CMV-seropositive. The chain combines TRBV28 with TRBJ1-1, with D maybe TRBD1 (6 bases). CDR3: CASSLGGGRGNTEAFF. The DNA for the CDR3 is TGTGCCAGCAGTTTAGGCGGAGGCAGGGGGAACACTGAAGCTTTCTTT.